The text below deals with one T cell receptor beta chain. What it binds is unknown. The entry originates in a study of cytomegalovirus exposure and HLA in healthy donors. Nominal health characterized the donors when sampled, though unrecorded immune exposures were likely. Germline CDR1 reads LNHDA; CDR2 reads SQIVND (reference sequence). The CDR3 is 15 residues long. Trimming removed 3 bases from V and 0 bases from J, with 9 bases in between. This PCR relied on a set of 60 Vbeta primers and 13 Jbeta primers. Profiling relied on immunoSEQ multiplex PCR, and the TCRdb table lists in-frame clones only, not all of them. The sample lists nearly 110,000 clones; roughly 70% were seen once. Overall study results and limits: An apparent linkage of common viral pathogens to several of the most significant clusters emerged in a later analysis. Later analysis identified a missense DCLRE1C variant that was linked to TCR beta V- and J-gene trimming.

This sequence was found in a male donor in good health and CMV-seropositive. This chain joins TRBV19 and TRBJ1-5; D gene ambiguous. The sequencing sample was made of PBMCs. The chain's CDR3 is CASSISTYSNQPQHF. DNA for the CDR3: TGTGCCAGTAGTATTTCCACTTATAGCAATCAGCCCCAGCATTTT. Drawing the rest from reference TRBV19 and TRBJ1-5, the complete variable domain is DGGITQSPKYLFRKEGQNVTLSCEQNLNHDAMYWYRQDPGQGLRLIYYSQIVNDFQKGDIAEGYSVSREKKESFPLTVTSAQKNPTAFYLCASSISTYSNQPQHFGDGTRLSIL.